The clone carrying this T cell receptor beta chain was detected only a few times. Its matching antigen is unknown. This sample is drawn from a study of identical twins. TCRdb re-derived calls from the 5' RACE reads in MiXCR, one entry per CDR3 protein. The profile covers under 300,000 distinct CDR3 sequences, with about 13% appearing a single time and around 4% taken by the ten largest. The V gene's germline CDR1 is LGHDT and CDR2 YNNKEL (reference sequence). Trimming pared 1 base from V and 4 bases from J, leaving 14 bases between. This CDR3 spans 16 amino acids. Broader study findings: Conclusions came from cross-sectional statistical analysis, not from following the same donors. Whereas memory repertoires showed no such difference, abundant cord blood beta clonotypes carried fewer insertions.

These same records also appear under a second study, on yellow fever vaccine responses in identical twins.

The sequencing input was memory (CD45RO+) T cells sorted from blood. The rearrangement uses TRBV3-1 and TRBJ2-1; either TRBD1 or TRBD2 may fit D (6 bases each). This receptor was obtained from a woman under 30 in good health. The DNA for the CDR3 is TGTGCCAGCAGCCAAGGTCTGGGGGCGGGGTACAATGAGCAGTTCTTC. Translating it yields CASSQGLGAGYNEQFF.